The 4 T cell receptor beta chains listed next were all sequenced from one sample in a study of blood T cell repertoires in COVID-19. Repertoires were generated with immunoSEQ multiplex PCR, while TCRdb's copy carries only in-frame clones and drops some. The top ten clones hold roughly 12% of a sample with hundreds of thousands of clones, roughly 88% of them seen once. Material: peripheral blood. Receptor source: a woman in her forties or fifties with COVID-19, enrolled during active disease.

The CDR3 region has the DNA TGTGCCAGCAGTTTTAAAAAAAGCAATCAGCCCCAGCATTTT. Translated, it gives CASSFKKSNQPQHF. The chain combines TRBV28 with TRBJ1-5; D is unresolved. Germline loops: CDR1 MDHEN, CDR2 SYDVKM. Trimming removed 3 bases from V and 1 base from J, with 7 bases in between. CDR3 length: 14 amino acids.

The chain combines TRBV7-3 with TRBJ2-5, with TRBD1 matching 7 bases. Germline lookup yields CDR1 SGHTA and CDR2 FQGTGA. CDR3 length equals 14 residues. V shed 5 bases, J shed 2 bases, and the junction held 5 bases outside the gene matches. DNA of the CDR3: TGTGCCAGCAGCCAGACAGGGTATCAAGAGACCCAGTACTTC. This translates into CASSQTGYQETQYF.

The J gene is TRBJ1-3, the V gene TRBV11-2; the match to TRBD1 covers 7 bases. Germline V gene lookup returns CDR1 SGHAT and CDR2 FQNNGV. Losses at the gene ends were 1 base for V and 6 bases for J; bases not matched to a gene: 9. This CDR3 has 16 amino acids. The CDR3 sequence: CASSLALQGRENTIYF. The CDR3 DNA is TGTGCCAGCAGCTTAGCCCTACAGGGGAGAGAAAACACCATATATTTT.

The chain has TRBV3-1 (or the pseudogene TRBV3-2) and TRBJ1-4, with D possibly matching TRBD1 (5 bases). This CDR3 comprises 13 residues. V was trimmed by 0 bases and J by 8 bases, leaving 7 bases between them. Germline V gene lookup returns CDR1 LGHDT and CDR2 YNNKEL (reference sequence). In DNA, the CDR3 is TGTGCCAGCAGCCAAGATCGGGGGGAAAAACTGTTTTTT. Protein: CASSQDRGEKLFF.